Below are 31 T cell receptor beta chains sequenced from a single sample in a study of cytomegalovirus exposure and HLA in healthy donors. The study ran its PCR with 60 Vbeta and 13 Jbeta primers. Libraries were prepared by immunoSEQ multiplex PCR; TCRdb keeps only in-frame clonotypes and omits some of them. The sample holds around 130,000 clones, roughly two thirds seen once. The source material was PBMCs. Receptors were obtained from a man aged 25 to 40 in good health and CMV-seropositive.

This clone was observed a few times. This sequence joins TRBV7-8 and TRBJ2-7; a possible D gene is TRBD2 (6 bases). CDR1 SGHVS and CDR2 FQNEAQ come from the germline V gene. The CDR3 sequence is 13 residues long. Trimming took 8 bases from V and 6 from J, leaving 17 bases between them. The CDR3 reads CASGGRKAAEQYF. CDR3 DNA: TGTGCCAGCGGAGGGCGGAAAGCCGCCGAGCAGTACTTC.

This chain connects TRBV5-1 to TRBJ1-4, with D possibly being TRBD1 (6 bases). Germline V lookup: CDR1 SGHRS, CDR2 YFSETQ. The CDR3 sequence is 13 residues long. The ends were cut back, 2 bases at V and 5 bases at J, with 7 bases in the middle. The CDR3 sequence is CASSLQGNEKLFF. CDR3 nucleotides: TGCGCCAGCAGCTTACAGGGAAATGAAAAACTGTTTTTT. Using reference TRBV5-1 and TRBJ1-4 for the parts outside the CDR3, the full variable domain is KAGVTQTPRYLIKTRGQQVTLSCSPISGHRSVSWYQQTPGQGLQFLFEYFSETQRNKGNFPGRFSGRQFSNSRSEMNVSTLELGDSALYLCASSLQGNEKLFFGSGTQLSVL.

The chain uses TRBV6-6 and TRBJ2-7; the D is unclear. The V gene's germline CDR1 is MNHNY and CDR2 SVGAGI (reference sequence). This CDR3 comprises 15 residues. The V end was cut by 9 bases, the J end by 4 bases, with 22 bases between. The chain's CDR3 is CASCFKEKPAYEQYF. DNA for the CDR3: TGTGCCAGTTGTTTCAAGGAGAAGCCGGCATACGAGCAGTACTTC.

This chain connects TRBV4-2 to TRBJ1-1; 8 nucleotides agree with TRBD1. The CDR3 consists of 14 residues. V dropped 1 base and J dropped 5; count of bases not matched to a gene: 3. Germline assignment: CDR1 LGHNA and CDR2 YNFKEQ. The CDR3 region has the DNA TGTGCCAGCAGCCAAGGGACAGGGAGGACTGAAGCTTTCTTT. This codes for CASSQGTGRTEAFF.

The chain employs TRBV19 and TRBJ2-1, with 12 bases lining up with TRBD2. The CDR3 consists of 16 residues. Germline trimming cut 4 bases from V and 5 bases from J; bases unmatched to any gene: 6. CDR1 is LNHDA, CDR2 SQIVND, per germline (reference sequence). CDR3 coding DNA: TGTGCCAGTAGTACCCTAGCGGGAGGGCCCAACAATGAGCAGTTCTTC. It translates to CASSTLAGGPNNEQFF.

The CDR3 region is CASSQDFGQREGVEQFF. The CDR3 nucleotides read TGCGCCAGCAGCCAAGATTTCGGCCAGCGGGAGGGTGTTGAGCAGTTCTTC. The V gene is TRBV4-3, the J gene TRBJ2-1, with 10 bases fitting TRBD2. Germline loops: CDR1 LGHNA, CDR2 YSLEER. The CDR3 sequence is 17 residues long. Unmatched junction bases numbered 11, after V lost 0 bases and J lost 9 bases.

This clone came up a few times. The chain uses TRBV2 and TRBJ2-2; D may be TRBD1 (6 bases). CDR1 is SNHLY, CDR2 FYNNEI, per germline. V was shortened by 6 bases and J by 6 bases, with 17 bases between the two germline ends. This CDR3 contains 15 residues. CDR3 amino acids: CASRAFTGTPGELFF. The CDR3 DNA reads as TGTGCCAGCAGGGCCTTTACAGGGACCCCCGGGGAGCTGTTTTTT.

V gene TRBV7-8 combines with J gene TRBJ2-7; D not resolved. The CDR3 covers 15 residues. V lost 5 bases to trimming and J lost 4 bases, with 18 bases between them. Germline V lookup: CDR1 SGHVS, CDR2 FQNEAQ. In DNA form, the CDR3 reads TGTGCCAGCAGCCCCCGAGTCGGCCCCGGGTACGAGCAGTACTTC. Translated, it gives CASSPRVGPGYEQYF.

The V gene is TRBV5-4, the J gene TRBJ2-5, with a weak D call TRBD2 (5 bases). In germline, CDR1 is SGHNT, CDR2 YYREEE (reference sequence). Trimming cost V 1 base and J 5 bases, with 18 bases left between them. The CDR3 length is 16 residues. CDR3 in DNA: TGTGCCAGCAGCTTGCACGGCGGAGGTCGTAGCGAGACCCAGTACTTC. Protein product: CASSLHGGGRSETQYF.

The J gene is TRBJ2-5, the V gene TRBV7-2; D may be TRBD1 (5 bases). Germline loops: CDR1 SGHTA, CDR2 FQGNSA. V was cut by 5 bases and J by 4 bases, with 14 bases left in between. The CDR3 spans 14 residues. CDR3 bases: TGTGCCAGCAGCCCCCGCAGGGTCGCAGAGACCCAGTACTTC. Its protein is CASSPRRVAETQYF.

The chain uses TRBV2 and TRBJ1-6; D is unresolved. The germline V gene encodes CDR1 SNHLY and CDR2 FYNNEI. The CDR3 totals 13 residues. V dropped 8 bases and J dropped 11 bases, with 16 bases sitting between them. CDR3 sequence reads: CASLAQPNAPLHF. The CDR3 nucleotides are TGTGCCAGCCTGGCACAGCCGAATGCACCCCTCCACTTT. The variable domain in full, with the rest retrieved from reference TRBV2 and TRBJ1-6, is EPEVTQTPSHQVTQMGQEVILRCVPISNHLYFYWYRQILGQKVEFLVSFYNNEISEKSEIFDDQFSVERPDGSNFTLKIRSTKLEDSAMYFCASLAQPNAPLHFGNGTRLTVT.

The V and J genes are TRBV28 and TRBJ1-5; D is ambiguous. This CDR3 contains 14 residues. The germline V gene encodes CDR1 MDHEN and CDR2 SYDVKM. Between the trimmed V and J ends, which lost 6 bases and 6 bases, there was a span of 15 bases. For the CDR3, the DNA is TGTGCCAGCAGGGCCGTCAGTGATTTTCAGCCCCAGCATTTT. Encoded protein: CASRAVSDFQPQHF.

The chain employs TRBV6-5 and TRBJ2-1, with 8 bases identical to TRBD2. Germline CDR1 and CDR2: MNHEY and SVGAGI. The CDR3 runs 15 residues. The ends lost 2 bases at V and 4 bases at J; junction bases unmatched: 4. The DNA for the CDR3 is TGTGCCAGCAGTTACGAAGCGGGAGCTTACAATGAGCAGTTCTTC. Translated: CASSYEAGAYNEQFF.

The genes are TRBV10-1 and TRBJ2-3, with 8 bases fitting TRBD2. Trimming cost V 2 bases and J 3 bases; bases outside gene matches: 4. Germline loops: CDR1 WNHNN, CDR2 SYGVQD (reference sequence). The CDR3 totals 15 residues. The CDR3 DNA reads TGCGCCAGCAGTGAGGGGCGGGAGGCTACAGATACGCAGTATTTT. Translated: CASSEGREATDTQYF.

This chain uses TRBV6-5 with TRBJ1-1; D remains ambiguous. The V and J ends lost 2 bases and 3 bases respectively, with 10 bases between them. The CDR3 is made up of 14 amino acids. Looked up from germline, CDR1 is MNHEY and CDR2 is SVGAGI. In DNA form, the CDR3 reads TGTGCCAGCAGTTACCGAGCCGGGGACACTGAAGCTTTCTTT. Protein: CASSYRAGDTEAFF.

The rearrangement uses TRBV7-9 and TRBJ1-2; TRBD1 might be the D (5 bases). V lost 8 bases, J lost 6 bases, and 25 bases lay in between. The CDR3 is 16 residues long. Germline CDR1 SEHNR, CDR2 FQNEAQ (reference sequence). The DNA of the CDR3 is TGTGCCAGCCCCAGCTGGGAGGGGCGCGGAATTAATGGCTACACCTTC. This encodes CASPSWEGRGINGYTF.

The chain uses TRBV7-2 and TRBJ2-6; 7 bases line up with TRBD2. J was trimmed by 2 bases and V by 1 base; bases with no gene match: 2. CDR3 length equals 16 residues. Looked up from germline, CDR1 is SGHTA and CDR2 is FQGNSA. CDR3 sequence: CASSLVAGTGANVLTF. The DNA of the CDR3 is TGTGCCAGCAGCTTAGTAGCGGGTACTGGGGCCAACGTCCTGACTTTC.

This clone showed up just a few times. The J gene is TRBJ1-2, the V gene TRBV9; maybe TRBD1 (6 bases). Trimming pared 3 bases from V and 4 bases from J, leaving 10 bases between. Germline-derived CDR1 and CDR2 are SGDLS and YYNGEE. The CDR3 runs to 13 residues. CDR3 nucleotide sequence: TGTGCCAGCAGCGCGACAGGACTCTATGGCTACACCTTC. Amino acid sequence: CASSATGLYGYTF.

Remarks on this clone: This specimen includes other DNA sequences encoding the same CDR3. The CDR3 DNA reads as TGTGCCAGCAGCCCTCAGGGTGAAAAACTGTTTTTT. This gives the protein CASSPQGEKLFF. The chain employs TRBV7-2 and TRBJ1-4, with D perhaps matching TRBD1 (5 bases). Trimming pared 5 bases from V and 7 bases from J, leaving 8 bases between. The CDR3 sequence is 12 residues long. Germline loops: CDR1 SGHTA, CDR2 FQGNSA.

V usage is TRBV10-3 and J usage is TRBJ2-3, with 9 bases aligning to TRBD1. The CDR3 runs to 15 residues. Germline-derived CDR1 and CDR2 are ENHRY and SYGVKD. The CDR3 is CASGGTGTHTDTQYF. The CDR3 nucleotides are TGTGCAAGTGGGGGGACAGGGACCCACACAGATACGCAGTATTTT.

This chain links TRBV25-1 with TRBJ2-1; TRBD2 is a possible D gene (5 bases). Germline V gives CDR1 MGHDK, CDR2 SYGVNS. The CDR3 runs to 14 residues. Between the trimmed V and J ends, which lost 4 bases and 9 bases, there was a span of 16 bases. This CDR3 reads CASSVQLDATEQFF. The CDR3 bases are TGTGCCAGCAGTGTACAACTAGATGCCACTGAGCAGTTCTTC. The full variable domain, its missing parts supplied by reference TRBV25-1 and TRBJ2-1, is EADIYQTPRYLVIGTGKKITLECSQTMGHDKMYWYQQDPGMELHLIHYSYGVNSTEKGDLSSESTVSRIRTEHFPLTLESARPSHTSQYLCASSVQLDATEQFFGPGTRLTVL.

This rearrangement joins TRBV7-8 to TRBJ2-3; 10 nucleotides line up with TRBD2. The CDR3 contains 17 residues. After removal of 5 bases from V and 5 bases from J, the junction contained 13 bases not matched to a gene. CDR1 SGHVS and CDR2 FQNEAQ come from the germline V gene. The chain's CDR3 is CASSRTTSGLAGDTQYF. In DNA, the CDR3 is TGTGCCAGCAGCCGGACGACTAGCGGGCTTGCCGGAGATACGCAGTATTTT.

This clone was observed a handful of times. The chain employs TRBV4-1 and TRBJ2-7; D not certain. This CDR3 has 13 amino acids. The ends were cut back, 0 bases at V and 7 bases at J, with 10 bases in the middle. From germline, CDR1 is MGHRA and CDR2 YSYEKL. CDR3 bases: TGCGCCAGCAGCCAAGATGAGAGTTGGGAGCAGTACTTC. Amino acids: CASSQDESWEQYF.

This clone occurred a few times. Here the CDR3 DNA reads TGTGCCAGCAGCGAACGGGGGGGTTGGGGTTTCGGGGAGCAGTTCTTC. Its protein is CASSERGGWGFGEQFF. The chain combines TRBV21-1 with TRBJ2-1; the tabulated D call, TRBD2, remains unverified against the DNA. TRBV21-1 has pseudogene status. The CDR3 sequence is 16 residues long.

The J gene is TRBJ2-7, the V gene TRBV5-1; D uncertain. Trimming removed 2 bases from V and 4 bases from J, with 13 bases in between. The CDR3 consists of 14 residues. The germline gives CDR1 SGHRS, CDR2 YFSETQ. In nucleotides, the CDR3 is TGCGCCAGCAGCTTCGAGGTCGAACCGTACGAGCAGTACTTC. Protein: CASSFEVEPYEQYF.

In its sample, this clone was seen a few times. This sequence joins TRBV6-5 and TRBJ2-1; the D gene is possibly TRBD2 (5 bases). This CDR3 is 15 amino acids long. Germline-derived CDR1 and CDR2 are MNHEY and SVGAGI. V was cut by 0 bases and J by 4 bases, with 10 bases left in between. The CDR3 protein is CASSYSFRGYNEQFF. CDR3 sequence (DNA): TGTGCCAGCAGTTACTCGTTCCGGGGATACAATGAGCAGTTCTTC.

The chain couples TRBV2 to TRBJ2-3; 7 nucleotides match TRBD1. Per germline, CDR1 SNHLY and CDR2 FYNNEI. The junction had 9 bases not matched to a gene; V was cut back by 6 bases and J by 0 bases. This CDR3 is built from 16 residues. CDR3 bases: TGTGCCAGCAGGAGGCCAGGGGGAGAGAGCACAGATACGCAGTATTTT. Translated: CASRRPGGESTDTQYF.

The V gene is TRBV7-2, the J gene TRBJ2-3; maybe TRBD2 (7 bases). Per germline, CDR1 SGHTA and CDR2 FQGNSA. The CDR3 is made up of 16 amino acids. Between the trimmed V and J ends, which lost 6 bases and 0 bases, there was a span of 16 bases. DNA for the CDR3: TGTGCCAGCAGGGGCGGGGGCCCTTTGAGCACAGATACGCAGTATTTT. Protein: CASRGGGPLSTDTQYF. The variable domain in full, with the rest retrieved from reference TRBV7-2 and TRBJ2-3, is GAGVSQSPSNKVTEKGKDVELRCDPISGHTALYWYRQSLGQGLEFLIYFQGNSAPDKSGLPSDRFSAERTGGSVSTLTIQRTQQEDSAVYLCASRGGGPLSTDTQYFGPGTRLTVL.

CDR3 DNA: TGCGCCAGCAGCTTGGGGGAGTGGTTGAACACTGAAGCTTTCTTT. Amino acids: CASSLGEWLNTEAFF. The V call is TRBV5-1, the J call TRBJ1-1; D gene unclear. This CDR3 comprises 15 residues. CDR1 and CDR2 from the germline V gene are SGHRS and YFSETQ. Trimming left V 0 bases short and J 0 bases short, with 9 bases between. Combining the CDR3 with reference TRBV5-1 and TRBJ1-1 gives the whole variable domain KAGVTQTPRYLIKTRGQQVTLSCSPISGHRSVSWYQQTPGQGLQFLFEYFSETQRNKGNFPGRFSGRQFSNSRSEMNVSTLELGDSALYLCASSLGEWLNTEAFFGQGTRLTVV.

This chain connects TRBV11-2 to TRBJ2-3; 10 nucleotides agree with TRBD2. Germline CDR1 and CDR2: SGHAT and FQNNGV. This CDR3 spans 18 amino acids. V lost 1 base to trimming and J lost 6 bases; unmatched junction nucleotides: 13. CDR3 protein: CASSLVGKPSGSRDTQYF. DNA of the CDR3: TGTGCCAGCAGCTTAGTAGGGAAGCCTAGCGGGAGTCGGGATACGCAGTATTTT.

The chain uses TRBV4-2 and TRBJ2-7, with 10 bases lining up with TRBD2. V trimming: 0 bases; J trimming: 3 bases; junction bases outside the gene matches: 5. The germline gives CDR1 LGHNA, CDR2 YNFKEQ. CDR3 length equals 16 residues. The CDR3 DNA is TGTGCCAGCAGCCAAGATGGGACTAGCGTTAACTACGAGCAGTACTTC. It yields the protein CASSQDGTSVNYEQYF.